The rows below give T cell receptor beta chains drawn from one sample of a study of T cells in pancreatic ductal adenocarcinoma. Libraries were prepared by immunoSEQ multiplex PCR; TCRdb keeps only in-frame clonotypes and omits some of them. Counted here are tens of thousands of clones, around nine tenths occurring once; the ten biggest clones make up roughly 2.2%. Sample: PBMCs. The receptor source for this set is a human donor with pancreatic ductal adenocarcinoma. Both conserved end residues are part of each CDR3. The order of the fields is V gene, J gene, CDR3 length, CDR3 protein.

TRBV5-4	TRBJ2-5	16	CASSLDQGGGRKTQYF
TRBV18	TRBJ1-1	15	CASSPTSGQNTEAFF
TRBV19	TRBJ1-2	16	CASSIDLGGLSYGYTF
TRBV7-9	TRBJ1-5	13	CASSLNQDQPQHF
TRBV5-4	TRBJ2-5	14	CASSPGGDSETQYF
TRBV28	TRBJ2-7	12	CASTIIGGEQYF
TRBV30	TRBJ2-7	10	CAWSDREQYF
TRBV7-9	TRBJ2-7	14	CASSSSGSSGEQYF
TRBV6-6	TRBJ1-1	12	CASSSPGEEAFF
TRBV9	TRBJ1-3	16	CASSVGLQGTGNTIYF
TRBV7-7	TRBJ2-5	15	CASSLSGTDLETQYF
TRBV5-4	TRBJ2-1	16	CASSYIQGGVYNEQFF
TRBV28	TRBJ2-7	14	CASSPGLAGDEQYF
TRBV6-1	TRBJ2-3	13	CATRRDSAYTQYF
TRBV7-2	TRBJ2-3	15	CASSLVPASTDTQYF
TRBV18	TRBJ2-3	17	CASSPPRTSIKSDTQYF